Listed below are T cell receptor beta chains from one sample, sequenced in a study of blood T cells in healthy people across ages. Using its own MiXCR run on the 5' RACE reads, TCRdb lists one record per CDR3 protein. The sample carries over 1,500,000 distinct CDR3 sequences, roughly two fifths recorded once. The sequenced material came from blood. These receptors all stem from a human donor in good health. The CDR3 runs from the conserved cysteine through the conserved F or W. The order of the fields is clone size, D gene, J gene, V gene, CDR3 protein, CDR3 DNA. D genes are given only for firm matches. Only some rows state a clone size, as once, few, many or a class for expanded clones.

clone_size: NA; d_call: NA; j_call: TRBJ2-7; v_call: TRBV4-1; cdr3_aa: CASSHALLSYEQYF; cdr3_nt: TGCGCCAGCAGCCACGCCTTACTTAGTTACGAGCAGTACTTC
clone_size: NA; d_call: TRBD2; j_call: TRBJ2-3; v_call: TRBV9; cdr3_aa: CASSVTSGGARDTQYF; cdr3_nt: TGTGCCAGCAGCGTTACTAGCGGGGGGGCCCGGGATACGCAGTATTTT
clone_size: NA; d_call: NA; j_call: TRBJ2-5; v_call: TRBV24-1; cdr3_aa: CATSETGTDEETQYF; cdr3_nt: TGTGCCACCAGTGAGACCGGGACGGATGAAGAGACCCAGTACTTC
clone_size: many; d_call: NA; j_call: TRBJ2-1; v_call: TRBV12-3/TRBV12-4; cdr3_aa: CASSPPGDFPYDEQFF; cdr3_nt: TGTGCCAGCAGCCCACCGGGGGATTTCCCTTACGATGAGCAGTTCTTC
clone_size: NA; d_call: NA; j_call: TRBJ2-1; v_call: TRBV15; cdr3_aa: CATSRDLYRSYNEQFF; cdr3_nt: TGTGCCACCAGCAGAGATCTATACAGAAGCTACAATGAGCAGTTCTTC
clone_size: many; d_call: NA; j_call: TRBJ1-5; v_call: TRBV9; cdr3_aa: CASSARLRGQPQHF; cdr3_nt: TGTGCCAGCAGCGCCCGGCTTCGGGGTCAGCCCCAGCATTTT
clone_size: NA; d_call: TRBD1; j_call: TRBJ1-2; v_call: TRBV10-3; cdr3_aa: CAIHSPRTGGYGYTF; cdr3_nt: TGTGCCATCCATTCCCCCAGAACAGGGGGCTATGGCTACACCTTC
clone_size: NA; d_call: NA; j_call: TRBJ1-5; v_call: TRBV20-1; cdr3_aa: CSARDLTRGSNQPQHF; cdr3_nt: TGCAGTGCTAGAGATCTCACCAGGGGAAGCAATCAGCCCCAGCATTTT
clone_size: NA; d_call: NA; j_call: TRBJ1-6; v_call: TRBV28; cdr3_aa: CASNSGAVPYNSPLHF; cdr3_nt: TGTGCCAGCAACTCCGGGGCTGTCCCCTATAATTCACCCCTCCACTTT
clone_size: NA; d_call: NA; j_call: TRBJ2-6; v_call: TRBV10-3; cdr3_aa: CAISGGDSGANVLTF; cdr3_nt: TGTGCCATCTCCGGGGGCGACTCTGGGGCCAACGTCCTGACTTTC